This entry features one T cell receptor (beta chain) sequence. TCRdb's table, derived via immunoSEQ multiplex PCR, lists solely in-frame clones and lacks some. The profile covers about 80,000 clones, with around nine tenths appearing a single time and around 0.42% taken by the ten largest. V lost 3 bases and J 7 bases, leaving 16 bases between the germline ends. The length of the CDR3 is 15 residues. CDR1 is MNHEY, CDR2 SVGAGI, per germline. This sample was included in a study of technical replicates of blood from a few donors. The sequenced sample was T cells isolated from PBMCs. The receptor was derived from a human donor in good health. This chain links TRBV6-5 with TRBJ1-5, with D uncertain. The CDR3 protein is CASSYGVNSGQPQHF. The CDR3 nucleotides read TGTGCCAGCAGTTATGGAGTCAACAGCGGCCAGCCCCAGCATTTT.